This TCR beta chain was captured in a study of blood T cell repertoires in COVID-19. Study-wide context: From T cells, B-cell-depleted T cells, or PBMCs came the material, which was cDNA or gDNA.

Germline V gene lookup returns CDR1 MNHEY and CDR2 SVGAGI. The length of the CDR3 is 14 residues. Trimming stripped 5 bases from V and 7 bases from J, with 17 bases between. Data came from immunoSEQ multiplex PCR; TCRdb stores just in-frame clones and leaves some out. The repertoire holds 150,000 to 180,000 clones, with around 74% as singletons. Sequencing was carried out using peripheral blood. V usage is TRBV6-5 and J usage is TRBJ1-1; no firm D call. This clonotype was obtained from an elderly woman with acute or convalescent COVID-19. The CDR3 nucleotides read TGTGCCAGCAGTCCCCGGGGAGGAGAGGGTGAAGCTTTCTTT. Its protein product is CASSPRGGEGEAFF.